The clone carrying this T cell receptor beta chain was recorded a few times. Antigen: not known. Findings of the study overall: The TCR gene usage of tumor memory CD4+ T cells clustered together with blood and lymph node memory CD4+ cells and with lymph node naive CD4+ cells.

Purified naive CD4+ T cells were depleted of CD25+ Tregs. After constant-region reverse-primer amplification, full-length variable regions underwent semi-nested PCR with Nested Universal Primer A. TCRdb reprocessed the 5' RACE reads via MiXCR and lists one record per CDR3 protein. The sample gives roughly 38,000 distinct CDR3 sequences, about 20% of which show up once; about 3% is in the top ten. V lost 6 bases, J lost 11 bases, and 14 bases lay in between. The CDR3 is 11 amino acids. The germline V gene has CDR1 DFQATT and CDR2 SNEGSKA (reference sequence). The sequence was obtained from a female donor with breast cancer. The specimen was naive CD4+ T cells sorted from a lymph node. As for subset: naive CD4+ T cells, CD4+CD45RA+CD25-. The V gene is TRBV20-1, the J gene TRBJ2-1, with D possibly matching TRBD2 (5 bases). CDR3 sequence (DNA): TGCAGTGCCTGGACTCCGTTAAAGCAGTTCTTC. Protein: CSAWTPLKQFF.